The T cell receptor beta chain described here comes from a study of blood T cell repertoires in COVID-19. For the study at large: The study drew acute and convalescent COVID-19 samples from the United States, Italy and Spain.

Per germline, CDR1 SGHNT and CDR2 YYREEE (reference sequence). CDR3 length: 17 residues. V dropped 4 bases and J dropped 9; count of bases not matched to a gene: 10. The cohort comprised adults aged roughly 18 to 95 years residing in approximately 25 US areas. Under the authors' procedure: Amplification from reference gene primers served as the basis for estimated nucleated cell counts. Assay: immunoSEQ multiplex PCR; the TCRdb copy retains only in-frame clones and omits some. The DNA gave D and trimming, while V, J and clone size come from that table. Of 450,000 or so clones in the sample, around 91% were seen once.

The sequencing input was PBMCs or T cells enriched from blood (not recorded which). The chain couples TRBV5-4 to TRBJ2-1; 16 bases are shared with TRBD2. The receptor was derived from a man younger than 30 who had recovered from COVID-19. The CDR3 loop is CASSEGLAGGPSAEQFF. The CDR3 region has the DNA TGTGCCAGCAGCGAGGGACTAGCGGGAGGGCCGTCGGCTGAGCAGTTCTTC.